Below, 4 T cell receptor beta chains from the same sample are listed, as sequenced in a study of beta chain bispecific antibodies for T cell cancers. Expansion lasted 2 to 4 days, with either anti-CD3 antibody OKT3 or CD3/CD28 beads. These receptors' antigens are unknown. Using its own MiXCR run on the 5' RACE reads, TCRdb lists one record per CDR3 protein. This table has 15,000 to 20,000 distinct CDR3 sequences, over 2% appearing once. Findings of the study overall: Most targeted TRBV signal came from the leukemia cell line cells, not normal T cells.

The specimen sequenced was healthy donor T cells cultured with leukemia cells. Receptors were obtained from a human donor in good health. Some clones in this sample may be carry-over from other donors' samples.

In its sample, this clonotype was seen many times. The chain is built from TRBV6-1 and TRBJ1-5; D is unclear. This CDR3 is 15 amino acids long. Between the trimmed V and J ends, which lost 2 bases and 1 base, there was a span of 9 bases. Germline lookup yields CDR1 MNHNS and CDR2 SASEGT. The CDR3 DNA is TGTGCCAGCAGTGAATTTGGAGGGAGCAATCAGCCCCAGCATTTT. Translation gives CASSEFGGSNQPQHF.

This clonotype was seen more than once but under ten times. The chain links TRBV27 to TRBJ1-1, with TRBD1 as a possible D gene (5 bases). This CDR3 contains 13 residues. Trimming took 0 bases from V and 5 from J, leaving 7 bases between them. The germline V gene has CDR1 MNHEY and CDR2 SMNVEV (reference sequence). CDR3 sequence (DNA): TGTGCCAGCAGTTTATCCGGGGGGACTGAAGCTTTCTTT. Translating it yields CASSLSGGTEAFF.

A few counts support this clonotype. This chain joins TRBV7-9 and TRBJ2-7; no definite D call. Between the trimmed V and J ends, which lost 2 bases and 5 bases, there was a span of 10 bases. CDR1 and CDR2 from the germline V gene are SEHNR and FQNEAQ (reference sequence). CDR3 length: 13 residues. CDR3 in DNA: TGTGCCAGCAGCTTAAGCCTGGGGAACGAGCAGTACTTC. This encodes CASSLSLGNEQYF.

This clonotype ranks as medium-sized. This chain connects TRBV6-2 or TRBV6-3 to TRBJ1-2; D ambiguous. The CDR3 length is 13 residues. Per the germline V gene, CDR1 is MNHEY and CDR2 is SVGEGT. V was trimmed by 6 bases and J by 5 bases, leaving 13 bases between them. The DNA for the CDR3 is TGTGCCAGCAGCCCGTCGGAGGGTTATGGCTACACCTTC. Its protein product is CASSPSEGYGYTF.